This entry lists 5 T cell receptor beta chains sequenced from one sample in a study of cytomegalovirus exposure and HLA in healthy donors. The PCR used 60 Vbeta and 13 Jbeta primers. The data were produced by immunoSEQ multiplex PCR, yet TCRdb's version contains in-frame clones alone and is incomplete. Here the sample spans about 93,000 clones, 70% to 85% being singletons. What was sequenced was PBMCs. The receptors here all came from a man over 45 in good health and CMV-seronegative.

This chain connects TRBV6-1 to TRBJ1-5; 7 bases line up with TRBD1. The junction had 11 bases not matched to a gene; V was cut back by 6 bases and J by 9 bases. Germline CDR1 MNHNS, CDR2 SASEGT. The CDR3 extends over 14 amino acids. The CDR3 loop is CASRGQPESWPQHF. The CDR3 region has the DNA TGTGCCAGCAGGGGACAGCCGGAGTCGTGGCCCCAGCATTTT.

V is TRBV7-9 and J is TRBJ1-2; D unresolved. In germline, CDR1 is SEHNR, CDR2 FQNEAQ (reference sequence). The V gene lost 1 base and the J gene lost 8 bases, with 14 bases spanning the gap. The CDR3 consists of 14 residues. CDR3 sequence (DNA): TGTGCCAGCAGCTTAGGAGACCGGTACGGGGGCTACACCTTC. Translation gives CASSLGDRYGGYTF.

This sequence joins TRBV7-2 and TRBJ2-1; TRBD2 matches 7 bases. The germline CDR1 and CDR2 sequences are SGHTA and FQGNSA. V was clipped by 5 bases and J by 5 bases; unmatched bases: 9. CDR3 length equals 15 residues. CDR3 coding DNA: TGTGCCAGCAGCCTTTCGCCGGCGGGGGACAATGAGCAGTTCTTC. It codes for CASSLSPAGDNEQFF. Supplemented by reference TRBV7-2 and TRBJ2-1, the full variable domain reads GAGVSQSPSNKVTEKGKDVELRCDPISGHTALYWYRQSLGQGLEFLIYFQGNSAPDKSGLPSDRFSAERTGGSVSTLTIQRTQQEDSAVYLCASSLSPAGDNEQFFGPGTRLTVL.

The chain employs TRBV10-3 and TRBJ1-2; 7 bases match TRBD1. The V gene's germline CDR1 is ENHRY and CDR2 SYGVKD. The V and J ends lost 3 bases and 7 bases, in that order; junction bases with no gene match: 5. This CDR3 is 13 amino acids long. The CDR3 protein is CAISDRGESGYTF. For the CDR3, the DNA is TGTGCCATCAGTGACAGGGGGGAAAGTGGCTACACCTTC.

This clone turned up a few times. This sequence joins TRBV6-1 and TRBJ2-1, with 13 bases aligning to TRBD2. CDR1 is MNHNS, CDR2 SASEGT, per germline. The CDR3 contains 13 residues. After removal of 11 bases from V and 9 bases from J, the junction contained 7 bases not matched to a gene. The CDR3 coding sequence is TGTGCCTGCGGGACTAGCGGGGCGGGTGAGCAGTTCTTC. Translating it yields CACGTSGAGEQFF.